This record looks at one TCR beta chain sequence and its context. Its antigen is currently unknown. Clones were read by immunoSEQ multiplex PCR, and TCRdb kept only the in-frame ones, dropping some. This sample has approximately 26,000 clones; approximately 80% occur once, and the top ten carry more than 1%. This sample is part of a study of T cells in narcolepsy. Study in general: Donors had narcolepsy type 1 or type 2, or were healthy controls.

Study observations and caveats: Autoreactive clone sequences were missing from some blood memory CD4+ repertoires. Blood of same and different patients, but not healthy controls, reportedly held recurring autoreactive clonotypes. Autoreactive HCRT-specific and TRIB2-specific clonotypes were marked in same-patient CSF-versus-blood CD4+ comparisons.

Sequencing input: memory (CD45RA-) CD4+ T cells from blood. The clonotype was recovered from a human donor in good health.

In DNA, the CDR3 is TGTGCCAGCAGTTTATTTCCCCCTAGCAAGAGCACAGATACGCAGTATTTT. Protein sequence: CASSLFPPSKSTDTQYF. The chain carries TRBV28 and TRBJ2-3, with D perhaps matching TRBD2 (5 bases). The CDR3 runs to 17 residues. V dropped 1 base and J dropped 0 bases, with 14 bases sitting between them. Germline values: CDR1 MDHEN, CDR2 SYDVKM.